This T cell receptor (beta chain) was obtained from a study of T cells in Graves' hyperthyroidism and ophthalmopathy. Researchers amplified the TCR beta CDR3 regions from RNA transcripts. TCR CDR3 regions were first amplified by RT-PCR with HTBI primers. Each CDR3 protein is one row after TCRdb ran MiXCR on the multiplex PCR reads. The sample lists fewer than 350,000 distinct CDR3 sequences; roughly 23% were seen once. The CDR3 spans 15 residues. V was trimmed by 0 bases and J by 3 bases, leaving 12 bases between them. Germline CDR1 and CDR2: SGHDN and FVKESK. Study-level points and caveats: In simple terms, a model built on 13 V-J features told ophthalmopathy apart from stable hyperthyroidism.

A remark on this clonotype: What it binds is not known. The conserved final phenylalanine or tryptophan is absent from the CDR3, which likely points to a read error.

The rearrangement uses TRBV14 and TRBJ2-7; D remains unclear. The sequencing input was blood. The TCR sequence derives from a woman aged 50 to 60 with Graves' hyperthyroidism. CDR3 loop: CASSQDRISFYEQYL. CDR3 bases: TGTGCCAGCAGCCAAGATCGGATTAGTTTCTACGAGCAGTACCTC.